These 27 T cell receptor beta chains were sequenced from one sample in a study of response to subunit inactivated influenza vaccine. In TCRdb, the RT-PCR reads were re-called with MiXCR into one record per CDR3 protein. The sample lists roughly 570,000 distinct CDR3 sequences, around 15% seen once, with around 10% in the top ten. This specimen was PBMCs from blood, taken roughly 12 days after vaccination. These receptors were taken from a man aged 50 or older who received an inactivated influenza vaccine.

This clonotype came up many times. This chain joins TRBV28 and TRBJ1-5, with 8 nucleotides matching TRBD1. Trimming at V came to 6 bases and at J to 7 bases, leaving 8 bases not matched to a gene. Per the germline V gene, CDR1 is MDHEN and CDR2 is SYDVKM. This CDR3 contains 14 residues. The CDR3 loop is CASRLTGVSQPQHF. CDR3 in DNA: TGTGCCAGCAGGTTGACAGGGGTTAGCCAGCCCCAGCATTTT.

This clonotype was observed a few times. This chain links TRBV5-1 with TRBJ2-3, with no clear D. The CDR3 has 15 residues. V was pared by 0 bases and J by 1 base, with 9 bases between. Germline loops: CDR1 SGHRS, CDR2 YFSETQ. The CDR3 sequence: CASSLGSVGTDTQYF. CDR3 nucleotide sequence: TGCGCCAGCAGCTTGGGGTCAGTCGGCACAGATACGCAGTATTTT.

This CDR3 reads CASSAGQSSLNEQFF. The CDR3 DNA is TGTGCCAGCAGCGCGGGACAGTCTTCCCTCAATGAGCAGTTCTTC. The gene calls are TRBV7-6 and TRBJ2-1; possibly TRBD1 for D (7 bases). Trimming left V 5 bases short and J 6 bases short, with 17 bases between. Germline CDR1 reads SGHVS; CDR2 reads FNYEAQ. This CDR3 region has 15 residues.

The rearrangement links TRBV15 to TRBJ2-3; weak D call: TRBD1 (6 bases). Germline lookup yields CDR1 LNHNV and CDR2 YYDKDF (reference sequence). V lost 6 bases and J lost 2, with 18 bases in between. This CDR3 contains 16 residues. The CDR3 DNA is TGTGCCACCAGGGATTCCAGGGGAAGTCTCACAGATACGCAGTATTTT. It is translated as CATRDSRGSLTDTQYF. Using reference TRBV15 and TRBJ2-3 for the parts outside the CDR3, the full variable domain is DAMVIQNPRYQVTQFGKPVTLSCSQTLNHNVMYWYQQKSSQAPKLLFHYYDKDFNNEADTPDNFQSRRPNTSFCFLDIRSPGLGDTAMYLCATRDSRGSLTDTQYFGPGTRLTVL.

This clonotype was observed a few times. The rearrangement uses TRBV5-1 and TRBJ2-2, with D perhaps matching TRBD1 or TRBD2 (7 bases each). The CDR3 extends over 16 amino acids. From germline, CDR1 is SGHRS and CDR2 YFSETQ. Trimming left V 2 bases short and J 4 bases short, with 15 bases between. DNA for the CDR3: TGCGCCAGCAGCTTACCAGGGGGGGTCAGCACCGGGGAGCTGTTTTTT. Protein sequence: CASSLPGGVSTGELFF.

The CDR3 DNA reads as TGTGCCAGCAGCCCCTTTGGGGTGAACACTGAAGCTTTCTTT. Translating it yields CASSPFGVNTEAFF. This chain uses TRBV7-9 with TRBJ1-1; no reliable D call. Trimming left V 5 bases short and J 0 bases short, with 10 bases between. The V gene's germline CDR1 is SEHNR and CDR2 FQNEAQ (reference sequence). The CDR3 extends over 14 amino acids.

The V gene is TRBV13, the J gene TRBJ1-5; maybe TRBD1 (6 bases). The CDR3 length is 16 residues. The V end was cut by 0 bases, the J end by 0 bases, with 9 bases between. From germline, CDR1 is PRHDT and CDR2 FYEKMQ (reference sequence). CDR3: CASSLGPGASNQPQHF. CDR3 in DNA: TGTGCCAGCAGCTTAGGCCCGGGGGCTAGCAATCAGCCCCAGCATTTT. Drawing the rest from reference TRBV13 and TRBJ1-5, the complete variable domain is AAGVIQSPRHLIKEKRETATLKCYPIPRHDTVYWYQQGPGQDPQFLISFYEKMQSDKGSIPDRFSAQQFSDYHSELNMSSLELGDSALYFCASSLGPGASNQPQHFGDGTRLSIL.

The chain links TRBV4-3 to TRBJ2-7, with D maybe TRBD1 (6 bases). The CDR3 contains 15 residues. CDR1 and CDR2 from the germline V gene are LGHNA and YSLEER. Trimming removed 2 bases at V and 4 bases at J, with 15 bases between. The CDR3 DNA reads TGCGCCAGCAGCCAACTGCAGGGGTCATCGTACGAGCAGTACTTC. The encoded protein is CASSQLQGSSYEQYF.

The chain joins TRBV29-1 to TRBJ2-3; TRBD2 matches 7 bases. This CDR3 contains 18 residues. In germline, CDR1 is SQVTM, CDR2 ANQGSEA. J lost 0 bases, V lost 1 base, and 13 bases had no gene match. For the CDR3, the DNA is TGCAGCGTTGAAGTGGGCCTAGCGGACATTCTTAGCACAGATACGCAGTATTTT. Protein: CSVEVGLADILSTDTQYF.

This clonotype was observed a handful of times. This chain uses TRBV9 with TRBJ2-2; maybe TRBD1 (6 bases). Germline CDR1 reads SGDLS; CDR2 reads YYNGEE. Trimming took 1 base from V and 2 from J, leaving 12 bases between them. CDR3 length: 16 residues. The chain's CDR3 is CASSVWGPGNTGELFF. CDR3 bases: TGTGCCAGCAGCGTATGGGGGCCGGGAAACACCGGGGAGCTGTTTTTT.

The chain employs TRBV20-1 and TRBJ1-4; the D is unclear. This CDR3 contains 12 residues. Trimming pared 7 bases from V and 0 bases from J, leaving 6 bases between. Looked up from germline, CDR1 is DFQATT and CDR2 is SNEGSKA (reference sequence). The DNA for the CDR3 is TGCAGTGTGTCTACAACTAATGAAAAACTGTTTTTT. It codes for CSVSTTNEKLFF.

The chain carries TRBV20-1 and TRBJ1-5; D gene uncertain. Germline V gene sequence: CDR1 DFQATT, CDR2 SNEGSKA (reference sequence). The V gene lost 3 bases and the J gene lost 4 bases, with 10 bases spanning the gap. The CDR3 is made up of 13 amino acids. CDR3 nucleotide sequence: TGCAGTGCTAGTTCAGGAGGAAATCAGCCCCAGCATTTT. Translated: CSASSGGNQPQHF.

The chain combines TRBV28 with TRBJ2-5; D is unclear. CDR1 is MDHEN, CDR2 SYDVKM, per germline. V was clipped by 3 bases and J by 0 bases, with 8 bases between them. This CDR3 is built from 14 residues. CDR3: CASSFSQYQETQYF. DNA of the CDR3: TGTGCCAGCAGTTTTTCACAATACCAAGAGACCCAGTACTTC.

This clonotype was picked up a small number of times. The rearrangement links TRBV10-3 to TRBJ2-5, with D perhaps matching TRBD2 (6 bases). V was clipped by 6 bases and J by 0 bases, with 14 bases between them. The germline V gene encodes CDR1 ENHRY and CDR2 SYGVKD. The CDR3 loop spans 15 amino acids. The CDR3 loop reads CAISVGTRDQETQYF. CDR3 nucleotides: TGTGCCATCAGCGTCGGGACTCGTGACCAAGAGACCCAGTACTTC.

This clonotype was counted many times. The chain joins TRBV6-5 to TRBJ2-7; tentative D call: TRBD1 (6 bases). Deletions cut 5 bases from V and 3 bases from J, with 8 bases between. Germline CDR1 MNHEY, CDR2 SVGAGI. CDR3 length: 12 amino acids. The CDR3 spells CASSTDSYEQYF. The CDR3 DNA is TGTGCCAGCAGTACGGACAGCTACGAGCAGTACTTC.

This clonotype was seen a handful of times. The chain uses TRBV11-2 and TRBJ1-1; D is unclear. The V end lost 1 base, the J end lost 4 bases, and 7 bases lay between the germline ends. Germline values: CDR1 SGHAT, CDR2 FQNNGV. The CDR3 contains 13 residues. In nucleotides, the CDR3 is TGTGCCAGCAGCTTAGTTGGGATCACTGAAGCTTTCTTT. It yields the protein CASSLVGITEAFF.

V usage is TRBV7-2 and J usage is TRBJ2-1, with D possibly matching TRBD1 (6 bases). This CDR3 is 18 amino acids long. Germline CDR1 is SGHTA and CDR2 is FQGNSA. Trimming stripped 4 bases from V and 1 base from J, with 20 bases between. The DNA for the CDR3 is TGTGCCAGCAGCTCCCCCGCTAGGGGGATACGATCCTACAATGAGCAGTTCTTC. Amino acid sequence: CASSSPARGIRSYNEQFF.

The chain is built from TRBV28 and TRBJ2-1; 11 bases line up with TRBD1. CDR3 length: 17 amino acids. From germline, CDR1 is MDHEN and CDR2 SYDVKM. V trimming: 5 bases; J trimming: 2 bases; junction bases outside the gene matches: 8. The CDR3 nucleotides are TGTGCCAGCAGTATTCGCCCGGGACAGGGGGCCTACAATGAGCAGTTCTTC. It codes for CASSIRPGQGAYNEQFF.

This clonotype was found a few times. The genes are TRBV5-1 and TRBJ1-3, with D maybe TRBD1 (6 bases). The V end was cut by 4 bases, the J end by 3 bases, with 11 bases between. Germline values: CDR1 SGHRS, CDR2 YFSETQ. The CDR3 has 14 amino acids. CDR3 residues: CASSEGTLGNTIYF. As DNA, the CDR3 is TGCGCCAGCAGCGAAGGGACACTTGGAAACACCATATATTTT. Full variable domain (remainder filled in from reference TRBV5-1 and TRBJ1-3): KAGVTQTPRYLIKTRGQQVTLSCSPISGHRSVSWYQQTPGQGLQFLFEYFSETQRNKGNFPGRFSGRQFSNSRSEMNVSTLELGDSALYLCASSEGTLGNTIYFGEGSWLTVV.

This clonotype was counted many times. The V gene is TRBV5-1, the J gene TRBJ2-3; TRBD1 matches at 9 bases. Germline V CDR1 and CDR2: SGHRS, YFSETQ. The CDR3 is 14 residues long. V shed 0 bases, J shed 4 bases, and the junction held 0 bases outside the gene matches. DNA for the CDR3: TGCGCCAGCAGCTTGGACAGGGGGCCAGATACGCAGTATTTT. This translates into CASSLDRGPDTQYF.

The chain combines TRBV3-1 with TRBJ2-1; D might be TRBD2 (6 bases). The CDR3 sequence is 14 residues long. Trimming stripped 5 bases from V and 7 bases from J, with 15 bases between. Germline CDR1 reads LGHDT; CDR2 reads YNNKEL (reference sequence). For the CDR3, the DNA is TGTGCCAGCAGCATAGCGGCCAATGGGAATGAGCAGTTCTTC. Translated: CASSIAANGNEQFF.

This clonotype was seen a handful of times. The V call is TRBV5-1, the J call TRBJ2-3; 9 bases agree with TRBD2. This CDR3 has 16 residues. V dropped 3 bases and J dropped 1; count of bases not matched to a gene: 6. Germline CDR1 reads SGHRS; CDR2 reads YFSETQ. Here the CDR3 DNA reads TGCGCCAGCAGCTCGCGGGGGGGGCCACGCACAGATACGCAGTATTTT. Translating gives CASSSRGGPRTDTQYF.

This chain connects TRBV5-1 to TRBJ2-2, with 9 bases fitting TRBD1. Per the germline V gene, CDR1 is SGHRS and CDR2 is YFSETQ. CDR3 size: 17 residues. Trimming took 4 bases from V and 1 from J; bases not matched to a gene: 8. CDR3: CASSPGTGYGNTGELFF. The CDR3 DNA reads TGCGCCAGCAGCCCGGGGACAGGGTATGGGAACACCGGGGAGCTGTTTTTT.

The J gene is TRBJ2-7, the V gene TRBV19, with D perhaps matching TRBD2 (5 bases). Germline V gene data show CDR1 as LNHDA and CDR2 as SQIVND (reference sequence). V shed 9 bases and J shed 1 base, with 10 bases lying between them. This CDR3 contains 12 residues. This CDR3 reads CASRDPSYEQYF. Here the CDR3 DNA reads TGTGCCAGCCGGGATCCGTCCTACGAGCAGTACTTC.

This clonotype was counted only a few times. This sequence joins TRBV12-3 or TRBV12-4 and TRBJ2-2; TRBD2 is a possible D gene (6 bases). This CDR3 spans 15 amino acids. Trimming cost V 5 bases and J 6 bases, with 16 bases left between them. In DNA, the CDR3 is TGTGCCAGCAGTCCAGCAGGGAGGCTAGCCGGGGAGCTGTTTTTT. It yields the protein CASSPAGRLAGELFF.

This clonotype was seen only a few times. This sequence joins TRBV20-1 and TRBJ2-7, with 13 positions matching TRBD2. The germline CDR1 and CDR2 sequences are DFQATT and SNEGSKA (reference sequence). CDR3 length: 14 amino acids. The ends lost 6 bases at V and 6 bases at J; junction bases unmatched: 8. CDR3 nucleotide sequence: TGCAGTGCAGACCCGAGGACTAGCGGGAGCGAGCAGTACTTC. Its translation: CSADPRTSGSEQYF.

This clonotype was counted a single time. This rearrangement joins TRBV25-1 to TRBJ2-1, with D uncertain. V lost 8 bases and J lost 8, with 19 bases in between. Germline V gene sequence: CDR1 MGHDK, CDR2 SYGVNS. This CDR3 region has 14 residues. The CDR3 DNA is TGTGCCAGCTCTCTCAGTAGGGCTTTGGATGAGCAGTTCTTC. This codes for CASSLSRALDEQFF.